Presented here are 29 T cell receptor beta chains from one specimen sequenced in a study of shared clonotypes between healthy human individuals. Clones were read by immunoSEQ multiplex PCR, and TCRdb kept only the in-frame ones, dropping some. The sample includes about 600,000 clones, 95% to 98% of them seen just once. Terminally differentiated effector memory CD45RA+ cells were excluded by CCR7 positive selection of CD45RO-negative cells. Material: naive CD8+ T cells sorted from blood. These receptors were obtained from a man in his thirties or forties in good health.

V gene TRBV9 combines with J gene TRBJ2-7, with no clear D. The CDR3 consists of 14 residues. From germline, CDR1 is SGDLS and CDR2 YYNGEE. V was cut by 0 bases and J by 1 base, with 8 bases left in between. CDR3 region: CASSVGPDSYEQYF. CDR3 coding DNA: TGTGCCAGCAGCGTAGGACCGGATTCCTACGAGCAGTACTTC.

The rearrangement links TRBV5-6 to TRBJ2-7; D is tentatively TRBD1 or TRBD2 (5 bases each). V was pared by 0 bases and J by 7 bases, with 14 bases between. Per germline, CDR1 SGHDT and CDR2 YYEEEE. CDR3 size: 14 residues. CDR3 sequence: CASSLAQGVREQYF. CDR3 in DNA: TGTGCCAGCAGCTTGGCGCAGGGAGTACGGGAGCAGTACTTC.

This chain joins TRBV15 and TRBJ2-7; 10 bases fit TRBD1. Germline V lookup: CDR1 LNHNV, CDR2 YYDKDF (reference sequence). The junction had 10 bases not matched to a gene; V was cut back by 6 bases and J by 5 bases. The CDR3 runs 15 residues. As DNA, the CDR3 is TGTGCCACCAGGAAGATACCGGGACAGGGGCACGAGCAGTACTTC. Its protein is CATRKIPGQGHEQYF.

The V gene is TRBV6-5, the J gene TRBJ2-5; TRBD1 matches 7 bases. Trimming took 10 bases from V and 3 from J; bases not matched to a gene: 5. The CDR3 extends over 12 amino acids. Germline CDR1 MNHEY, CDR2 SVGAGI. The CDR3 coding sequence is TGTGCCACACGACAGGGCGAAGAGACCCAGTACTTC. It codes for CATRQGEETQYF.

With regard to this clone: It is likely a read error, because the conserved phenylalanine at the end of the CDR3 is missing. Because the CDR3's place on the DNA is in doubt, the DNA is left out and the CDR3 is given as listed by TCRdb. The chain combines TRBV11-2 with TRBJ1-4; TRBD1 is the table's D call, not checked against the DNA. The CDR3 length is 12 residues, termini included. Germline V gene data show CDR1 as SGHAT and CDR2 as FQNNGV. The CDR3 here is CASSPPDLGTRA.

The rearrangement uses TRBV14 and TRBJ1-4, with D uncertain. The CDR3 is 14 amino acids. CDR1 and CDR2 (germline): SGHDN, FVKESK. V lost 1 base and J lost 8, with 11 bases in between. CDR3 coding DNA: TGTGCCAGCAGCCAAGTTTCGACGGTGGAAAAACTGTTTTTT. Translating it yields CASSQVSTVEKLFF.

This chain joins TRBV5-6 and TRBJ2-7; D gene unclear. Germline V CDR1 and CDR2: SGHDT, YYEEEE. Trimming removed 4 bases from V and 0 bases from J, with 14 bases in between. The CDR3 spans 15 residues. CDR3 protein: CASSDTPETSYEQYF. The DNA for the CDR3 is TGTGCCAGCAGCGATACCCCGGAGACCTCCTACGAGCAGTACTTC.

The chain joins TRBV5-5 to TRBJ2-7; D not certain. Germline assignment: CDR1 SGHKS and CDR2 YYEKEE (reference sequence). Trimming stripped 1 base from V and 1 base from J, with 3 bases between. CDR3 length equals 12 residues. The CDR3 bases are TGTGCCAGCAGCTTGCCATCCTACGAGCAGTACTTC. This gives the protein CASSLPSYEQYF.

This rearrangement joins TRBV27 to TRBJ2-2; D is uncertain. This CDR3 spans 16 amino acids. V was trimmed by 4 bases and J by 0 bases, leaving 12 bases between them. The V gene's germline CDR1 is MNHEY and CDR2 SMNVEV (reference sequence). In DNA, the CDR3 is TGTGCCAGCAGTTCACCAGGATTTTCGAACACCGGGGAGCTGTTTTTT. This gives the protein CASSSPGFSNTGELFF.

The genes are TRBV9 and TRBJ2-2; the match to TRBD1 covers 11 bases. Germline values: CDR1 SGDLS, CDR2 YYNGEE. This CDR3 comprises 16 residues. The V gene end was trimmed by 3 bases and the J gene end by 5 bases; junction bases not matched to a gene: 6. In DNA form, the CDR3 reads TGTGCCAGCAGCGCGGGGACAGGGGGTGTTACCGGGGAGCTGTTTTTT. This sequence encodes CASSAGTGGVTGELFF.

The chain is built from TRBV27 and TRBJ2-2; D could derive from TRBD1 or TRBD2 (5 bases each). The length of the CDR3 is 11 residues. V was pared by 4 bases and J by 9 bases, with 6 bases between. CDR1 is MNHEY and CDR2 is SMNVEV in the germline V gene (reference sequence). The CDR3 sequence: CASSWGRELFF. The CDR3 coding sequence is TGTGCCAGCAGTTGGGGACGGGAGCTGTTTTTT.

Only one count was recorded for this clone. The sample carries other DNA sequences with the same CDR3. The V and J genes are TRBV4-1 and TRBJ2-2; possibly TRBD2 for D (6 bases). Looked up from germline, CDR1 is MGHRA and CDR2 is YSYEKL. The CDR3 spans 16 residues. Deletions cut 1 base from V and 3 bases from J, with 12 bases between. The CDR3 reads CASSQVAGGDTGELFF. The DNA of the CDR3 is TGCGCCAGCAGCCAAGTTGCCGGGGGAGACACCGGGGAGCTGTTTTTT.

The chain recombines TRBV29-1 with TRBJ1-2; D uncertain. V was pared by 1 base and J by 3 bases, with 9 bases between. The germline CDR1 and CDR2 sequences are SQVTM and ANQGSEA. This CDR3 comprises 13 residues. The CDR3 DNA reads TGCAGCGTTGAAGTAGAGGGCTACTATGGCTACACCTTC. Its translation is CSVEVEGYYGYTF.

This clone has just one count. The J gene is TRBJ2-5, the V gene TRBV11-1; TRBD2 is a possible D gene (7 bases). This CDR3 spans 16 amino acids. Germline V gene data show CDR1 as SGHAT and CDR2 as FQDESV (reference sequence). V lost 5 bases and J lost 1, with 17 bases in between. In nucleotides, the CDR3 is TGTGCCAGCAGCCCCTCAATCGGGGGGCTCCAAGAGACCCAGTACTTC. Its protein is CASSPSIGGLQETQYF.

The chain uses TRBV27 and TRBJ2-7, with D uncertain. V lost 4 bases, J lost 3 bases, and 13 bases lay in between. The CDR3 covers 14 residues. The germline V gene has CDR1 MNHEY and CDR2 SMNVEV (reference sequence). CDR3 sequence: CASSYAGSDYEQYF. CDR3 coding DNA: TGTGCCAGCAGTTACGCCGGGTCGGACTACGAGCAGTACTTC.

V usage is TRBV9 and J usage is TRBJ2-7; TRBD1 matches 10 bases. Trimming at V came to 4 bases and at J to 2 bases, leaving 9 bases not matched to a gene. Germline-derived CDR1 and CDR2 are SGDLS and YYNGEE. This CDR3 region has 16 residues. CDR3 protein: CASSPRQGAFTYEQYF. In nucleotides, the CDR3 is TGTGCCAGCAGCCCGAGACAGGGGGCCTTCACCTACGAGCAGTACTTC.

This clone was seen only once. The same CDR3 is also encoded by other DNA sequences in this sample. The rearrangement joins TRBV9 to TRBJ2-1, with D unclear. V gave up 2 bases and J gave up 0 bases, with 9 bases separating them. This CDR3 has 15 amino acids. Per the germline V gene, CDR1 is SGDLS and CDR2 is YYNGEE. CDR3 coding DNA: TGTGCCAGCAGCGTTGACCCGAGCTCCTACAATGAGCAGTTCTTC. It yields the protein CASSVDPSSYNEQFF.

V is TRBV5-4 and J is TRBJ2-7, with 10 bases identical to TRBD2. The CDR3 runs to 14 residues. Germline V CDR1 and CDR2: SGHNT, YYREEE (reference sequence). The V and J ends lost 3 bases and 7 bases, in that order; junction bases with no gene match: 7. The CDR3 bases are TGTGCCAGCAGCTCGCTAGCGGGAGTTGATGAGCAGTACTTC. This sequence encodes CASSSLAGVDEQYF.

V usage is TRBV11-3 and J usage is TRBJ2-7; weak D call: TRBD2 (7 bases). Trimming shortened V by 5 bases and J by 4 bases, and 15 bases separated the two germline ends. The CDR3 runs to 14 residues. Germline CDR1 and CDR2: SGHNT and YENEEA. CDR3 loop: CASSPQGRGYEQYF. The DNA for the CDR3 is TGTGCCAGCAGCCCCCAGGGGAGGGGGTACGAGCAGTACTTC. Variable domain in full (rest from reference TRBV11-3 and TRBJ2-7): EAGVVQSPRYKIIEKKQPVAFWCNPISGHNTLYWYLQNLGQGPELLIRYENEEAVDDSQLPKDRFSAERLKGVDSTLKIQPAELGDSAVYLCASSPQGRGYEQYFGPGTRLTVT.

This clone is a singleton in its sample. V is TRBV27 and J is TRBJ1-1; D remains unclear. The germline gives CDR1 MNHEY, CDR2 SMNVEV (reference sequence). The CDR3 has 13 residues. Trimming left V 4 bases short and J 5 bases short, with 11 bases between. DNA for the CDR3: TGTGCCAGCAGTTCTAACCCGCTTACTGAAGCTTTCTTT. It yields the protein CASSSNPLTEAFF.

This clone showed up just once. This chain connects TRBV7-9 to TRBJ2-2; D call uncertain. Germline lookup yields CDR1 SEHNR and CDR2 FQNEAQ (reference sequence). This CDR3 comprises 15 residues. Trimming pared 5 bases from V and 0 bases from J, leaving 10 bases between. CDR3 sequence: CASSPNTANTGELFF. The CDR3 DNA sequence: TGTGCCAGCAGCCCAAACACGGCGAACACCGGGGAGCTGTTTTTT.

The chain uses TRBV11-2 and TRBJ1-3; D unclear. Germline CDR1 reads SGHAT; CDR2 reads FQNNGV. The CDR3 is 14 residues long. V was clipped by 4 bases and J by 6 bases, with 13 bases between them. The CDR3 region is CASSSEFTKNTIYF. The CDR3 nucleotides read TGTGCCAGCAGCTCTGAATTTACTAAAAACACCATATATTTT.

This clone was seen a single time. The CDR3 sequence is CASSYDGDREITDTQYF. In DNA, the CDR3 is TGCGCCAGCAGCTATGATGGGGACAGAGAGATCACAGATACGCAGTATTTT. V gene TRBV5-1 combines with J gene TRBJ2-3, with 7 bases fitting TRBD1. This CDR3 is 17 amino acids long. Per germline, CDR1 SGHRS and CDR2 YFSETQ. J lost 2 bases, V lost 3 bases, and 12 bases had no gene match.

The CDR3 protein is CASSFSRTRSYEQYF. CDR3 sequence (DNA): TGTGCCAGCAGTTTCTCCCGAACCCGCTCCTACGAGCAGTACTTC. V is TRBV27 and J is TRBJ2-7; no clear D. The CDR3 is 15 residues long. Germline CDR1 is MNHEY and CDR2 is SMNVEV (reference sequence). Trimming took off 3 bases at V and 0 bases at J, with 12 bases between the two ends.

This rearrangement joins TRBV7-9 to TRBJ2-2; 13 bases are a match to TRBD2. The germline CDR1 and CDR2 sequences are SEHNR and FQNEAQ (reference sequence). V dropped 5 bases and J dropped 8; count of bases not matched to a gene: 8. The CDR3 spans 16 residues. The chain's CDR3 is CASSARLAGGPGELFF. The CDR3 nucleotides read TGTGCCAGCAGCGCAAGACTAGCGGGAGGACCGGGGGAGCTGTTTTTT. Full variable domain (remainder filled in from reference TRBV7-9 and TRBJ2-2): DTGVSQNPRHKITKRGQNVTFRCDPISEHNRLYWYRQTLGQGPEFLTYFQNEAQLEKSRLLSDRFSAERPKGSFSTLEIQRTEQGDSAMYLCASSARLAGGPGELFFGEGSRLTVL.

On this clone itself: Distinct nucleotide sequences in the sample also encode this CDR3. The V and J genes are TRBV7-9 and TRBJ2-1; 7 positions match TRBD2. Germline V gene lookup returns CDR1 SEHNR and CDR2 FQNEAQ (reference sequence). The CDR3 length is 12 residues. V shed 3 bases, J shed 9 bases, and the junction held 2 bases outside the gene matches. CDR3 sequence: CASSLGGSEQFF. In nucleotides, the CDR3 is TGTGCCAGCAGCTTGGGGGGGAGTGAGCAGTTCTTC.

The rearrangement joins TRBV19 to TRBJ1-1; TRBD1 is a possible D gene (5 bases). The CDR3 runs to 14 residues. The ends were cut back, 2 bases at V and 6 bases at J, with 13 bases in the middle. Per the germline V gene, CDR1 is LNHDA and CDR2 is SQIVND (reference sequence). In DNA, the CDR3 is TGTGCCAGTAGTATAAACCCAGGGTTTGCTGAAGCTTTCTTT. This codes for CASSINPGFAEAFF.

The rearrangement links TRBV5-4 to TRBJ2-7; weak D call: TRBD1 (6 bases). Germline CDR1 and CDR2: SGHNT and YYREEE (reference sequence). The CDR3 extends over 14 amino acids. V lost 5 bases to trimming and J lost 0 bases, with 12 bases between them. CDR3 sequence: CASSLTGSSYEQYF. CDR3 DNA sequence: TGTGCCAGCAGTTTAACAGGGAGCTCCTACGAGCAGTACTTC.

The CDR3 nucleotides read TGTGCCGGAACAACAGGGACTGGAAACACCATATATTTT. Amino acids: CAGTTGTGNTIYF. The chain recombines TRBV18 with TRBJ1-3; D may be TRBD1 (6 bases). The CDR3 is made up of 13 amino acids. CDR1 KGHSH and CDR2 LQKENI come from the germline V gene. Trimming pared 11 bases from V and 2 bases from J, leaving 13 bases between.